This TCR beta chain was recovered during a study of blood T cells in healthy people across ages. The study, taken as a whole, reports: Long-lived donors carried more naive CD4+ cells and greater diversity than aged donors.

Next came a second PCR, run for about 7 to 11 cycles, which used a sample-barcoded 5' primer along with a J-beta primer mix. The template-switch adaptor, which had 12 random nucleotides, put a tag on each cDNA molecule. CDR3-containing paired-end reads numbered at least 2.5 million in each sample. TCRdb itself ran the 5' RACE reads through MiXCR, one entry per CDR3 protein. The table records about 1.1 million distinct CDR3 sequences, more than 30% of them present only once. Per sample, a minimum of 6.5 million PBMCs were isolated. The CDR3 runs to 12 residues. The V gene's germline CDR1 is DFQATT and CDR2 SNEGSKA (reference sequence). With 5 bases removed from V and 3 bases from J, the gap between germline ends came to 11 bases. This clonotype appeared a few times. Its specificity is unknown.

The chain is built from TRBV20-1 and TRBJ2-7; D gene unclear. The receptor's source is a man aged 18 to 30 in good health. The sample comprised blood. The CDR3: CSAEDWSYEQYF. The CDR3 bases are TGCAGTGCTGAAGACTGGAGCTACGAGCAGTACTTC.